This TCR beta chain was found in a study of blood T cell repertoires in COVID-19 (dated by TCRdb to the early 2020s). Concerning the study at large: Samples from collaborators originated in the United States, Italy and Spain and spanned both the acute and convalescent phases of COVID-19. HLA class I and class II types, where available, came from metadata supplied by the sample provider rather than from assay-based typing. Deeply sampled blood TCRbeta repertoires from subjects exposed to, actively infected with, or recovered from COVID-19 were included in the dataset. Sample metadata almost always included a de-identified subject ID, COVID-19 status, age in years and sex. The samples were drawn from two sources: the first 160 participants of the ongoing ImmuneRACE study, and 1,254 subjects contributed by 6 global collaborators. The material from the prospective study consisted of cDNA or gDNA derived from T cells, B-cell-depleted T cells, or PBMCs. A freely available public database, intended as a resource for researchers studying the immune response to SARS-CoV-2, is where the repertoires were released. Overall study outcomes, separate from this receptor: Clinical and demographic metadata were provided uncurated, with the amount varying by source and participant.

CDR1 SGHRS and CDR2 YFSETQ were looked up in the germline V gene. The CDR3 spans 14 residues, from the cysteine through the phenylalanine. The retained sequence is limited to the CDR3, 42 bases, with the frame set at the first base. The immunoSEQ Assay, a bias-controlled multiplex PCR, was used to amplify TCRbeta CDR3 regions from genomic DNA. As for the authors' bioinformatics: Nucleated cell counts per sample were estimated from amplification of reference gene primers within the assay. To quantify the absolute abundance of each unique TCRbeta CDR3 rearrangement, sequence reads were collapsed and filtered. For each sample, productive Simpson clonality was calculated by taking the square root of Simpson's diversity index across productive rearrangements. TCRdb took over this immuneACCESS table, retaining in-frame rearrangements with V and J assigned. Such tables are incomplete; in checked studies, under half of the missing clones stem from an unresolved V gene, and the remainder is unexplained. The V and J calls and clone size are taken from that table; D and trimming were inferred from the DNA. This sample lists fewer than 300,000 clones; roughly 89% were detected once. 8% to 10% of the sample goes to the ten largest clones.

Participants in the prospective study were aged roughly 18 to 89 years, lived in some 24 United States geographic areas, and enrolled through a virtual design. In the prospective study, participants were assigned to cohorts based on the clinical history participants reported in a screening survey and a study questionnaire. For ImmuneRACE Cohort 3, a participant was defined as recovered based on two consecutive negative NP/OP PCR tests, clearance by a healthcare professional, or resolution of symptoms. In the prospective study, whole blood, serum and a nasopharyngeal or oropharyngeal swab were collected from each participant by mobile phlebotomists. Prospective study participants could optionally give additional blood draws and questionnaires over a roughly two-month period. Before DNA extraction, prospective study blood samples were shipped either frozen or at room temperature. About this clone itself: Its antigen remains unidentified. Germline and junction disagree at one end, which may indicate a read error.

The receptor comes from a man in his forties who had recovered from COVID-19. In this chain, TRBV5-1 is recombined with TRBJ1-1; TRBD1 matches 11 bases in the middle. Material for sequencing was PBMCs or T cells enriched from blood (not recorded which). The DNA sequence is given as TGCGCCAGCAGCGGGGACAGGGGGAACGCTGAAGCTTTCTTT. Its product reads: CASSGDRGNAEAFF.